The sequence of this TCR beta chain was determined in a study of blood T cell repertoires in COVID-19. Study-level information: Acute-phase and convalescent COVID-19 samples originated in the United States, Italy and Spain. T cells, B-cell-depleted T cells, or PBMCs supplied cDNA or gDNA.

Per the study methods: The authors estimated nucleated cell counts from reference gene primer amplification. Assay used: immunoSEQ multiplex PCR; TCRdb lists only in-frame clones, some missing. V, J and clone size reflect that table, while D and trimming were determined from the DNA. The sample carries about 72,000 clones, roughly nine tenths recorded once. J lost 10 bases, V lost 0 bases, and 6 bases had no gene match. Germline V gives CDR1 SGHRS, CDR2 YFSETQ. The CDR3 is 14 amino acids. The sequenced material came from peripheral blood. This receptor was taken from a human donor in a cohort sampled during active COVID-19. The chain uses TRBV5-1 and TRBJ2-1, with TRBD2 identical over 8 bases. CDR3 in DNA: TGCGCCAGCAGCTTGGTTCGGGGGGGTGTGGAGCAGTTCTTC. It is translated as CASSLVRGGVEQFF.